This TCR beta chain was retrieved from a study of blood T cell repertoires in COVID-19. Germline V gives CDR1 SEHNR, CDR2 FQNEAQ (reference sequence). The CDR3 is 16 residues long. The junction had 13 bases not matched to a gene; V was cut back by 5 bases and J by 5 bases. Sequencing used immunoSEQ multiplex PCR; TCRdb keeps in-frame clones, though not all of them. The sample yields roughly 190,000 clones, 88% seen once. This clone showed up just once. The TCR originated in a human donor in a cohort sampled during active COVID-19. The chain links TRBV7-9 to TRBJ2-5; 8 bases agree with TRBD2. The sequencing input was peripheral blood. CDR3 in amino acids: CASSLILRGGLETQYF. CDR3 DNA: TGTGCCAGCAGCCTGATTCTGCGCGGGGGGTTGGAGACCCAGTACTTC.